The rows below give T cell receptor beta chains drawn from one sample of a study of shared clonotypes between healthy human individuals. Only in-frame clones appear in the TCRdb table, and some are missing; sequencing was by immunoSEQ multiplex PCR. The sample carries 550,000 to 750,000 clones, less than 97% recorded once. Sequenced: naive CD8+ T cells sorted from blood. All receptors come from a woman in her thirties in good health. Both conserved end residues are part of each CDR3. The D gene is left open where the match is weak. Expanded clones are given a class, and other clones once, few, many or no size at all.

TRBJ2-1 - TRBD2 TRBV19 TGTGCCAGTAGTGGCCGGGACTACTATAACAATGAGCAGTTCTTC CASSGRDYYNNEQFF
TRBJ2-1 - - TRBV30 TGTGCCTGCCAGGGGGGTCGCAATGAGCAGTTCTTC CACQGGRNEQFF
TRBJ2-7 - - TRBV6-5 TGTGCCAGCAGCCCAACATTGGGTTCATCCTACGAGCAGTACTTC CASSPTLGSSYEQYF
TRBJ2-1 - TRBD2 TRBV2 TGTGCCAGCAGGAGGACTAGCGATGAGCAGTTCTTC CASRRTSDEQFF
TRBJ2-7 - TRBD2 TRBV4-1 TGCGCCAGCAGCCTAGCGGGAGGAGAGGTTAACGAGCAGTACTTC CASSLAGGEVNEQYF
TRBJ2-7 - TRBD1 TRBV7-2 TGTGCCAGCAGCTTCGGGACAGGGTACTACGAGCAGTACTTC CASSFGTGYYEQYF
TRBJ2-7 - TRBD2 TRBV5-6 TGTGCCAGCAGCTTGGCCCCGGGACTAGCTAACCACGAGCAGTACTTC CASSLAPGLANHEQYF
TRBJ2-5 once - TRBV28 TGTGCCAGCAGTCCGACAGCGAGACCAACCCCTCAAGAGACCCAGTACTTC CASSPTARPTPQETQYF
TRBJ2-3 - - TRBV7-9 TGTGCCAGCAGCTTTGGGGGCATCGGCACAGATACGCAGTATTTT CASSFGGIGTDTQYF
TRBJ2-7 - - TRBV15 TGTGCCACCAGCAGTCAAAACTACGAGCAGTACTTC CATSSQNYEQYF
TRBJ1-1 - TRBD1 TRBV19 TGTGCCAGTAGTATGGTGGGGACAGGCGCCCTGAACACTGAAGCTTTCTTT CASSMVGTGALNTEAFF
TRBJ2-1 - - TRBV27 TGTGCCAGCAGGATGGGCGGGCTTTCCTACAATGAGCAGTTCTTC CASRMGGLSYNEQFF
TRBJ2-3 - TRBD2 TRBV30 TGTGCCTGGAGAGCGGGAGGGTTAACCTTGGGCACAGATACGCAGTATTTT CAWRAGGLTLGTDTQYF
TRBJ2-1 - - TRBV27 TGTGCCACCCAGGGAGCTTCCGAGGGGTACAATGAGCAGTTCTTC CATQGASEGYNEQFF
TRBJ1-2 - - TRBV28 TGTGCCAGCAGCCCAGGGTCCTTTGGCTACACCTTC CASSPGSFGYTF
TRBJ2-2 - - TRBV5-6 TGTGCCAGCAGCTTGGCAGGGGCCTTCGGGGAGCTGTTTTTT CASSLAGAFGELFF